Following are 22 T cell receptor beta chains from one sample sequenced in a study of post-analysis software for immune sequencing data. The study's findings and limits: Among 5 or 6 TRBV segments more frequent in patients than controls were TRBV5-6, TRBV5-1 and TRBV20-1.

These TCRs' antigens remain unknown. TCR beta libraries were prepared from cDNA with unique molecular identifiers. A single record per CDR3 protein comes from TCRdb applying MiXCR to the PCR reads. Here the sample spans some 500,000 distinct CDR3 sequences, approximately 46% being singletons. Sequencing used blood. These receptor sequences come from a girl aged 10-17 years with multiple sclerosis.

V is TRBV6-2 or TRBV6-3 and J is TRBJ2-1, with TRBD2 matching 7 bases. Trimming cost V 2 bases and J 4 bases; bases outside gene matches: 5. The V gene's germline CDR1 is MNHEY and CDR2 SVGEGT. This CDR3 is built from 15 residues. CDR3 sequence (DNA): TGTGCCAGCAGTTACAGTCTAGCGGCTTACAATGAGCAGTTCTTC. Its protein is CASSYSLAAYNEQFF.

The J gene is TRBJ1-1, the V gene TRBV7-9; the D is unclear. This CDR3 has 16 amino acids. V was pared by 2 bases and J by 4 bases, with 17 bases between. Germline V gene lookup returns CDR1 SEHNR and CDR2 FQNEAQ (reference sequence). CDR3 DNA: TGTGCCAGCAGCTTACCAACGCTGGGTTTGGGCACTGAAGCTTTCTTT. Translating it yields CASSLPTLGLGTEAFF.

This clonotype was recorded a few times. The rearrangement joins TRBV20-1 to TRBJ2-1; 8 bases agree with TRBD2. There are 14 residues in the CDR3. V was pared by 4 bases and J by 4 bases, with 6 bases of the junction left unmatched. Germline CDR1 reads DFQATT; CDR2 reads SNEGSKA (reference sequence). Written as DNA, the CDR3 is TGCAGTGCTAAACCGGGAGGGTCATACAATGAGCAGTTCTTC. Protein sequence: CSAKPGGSYNEQFF.

This chain connects TRBV12-3 or TRBV12-4 to TRBJ2-1; no reliable D call. This CDR3 comprises 14 residues. With 5 bases removed from V and 2 bases from J, the gap between germline ends came to 10 bases. CDR3: CASSRDRAYNEQFF. CDR3 nucleotide sequence: TGTGCCAGCAGTCGTGATAGGGCCTACAATGAGCAGTTCTTC.

This clonotype was observed once. This chain links TRBV7-8 with TRBJ1-5; weak D call: TRBD1 (5 bases). The V gene lost 5 bases and the J gene lost 7 bases, with 15 bases spanning the gap. This CDR3 comprises 14 residues. Per germline, CDR1 SGHVS and CDR2 FQNEAQ. The CDR3 loop is CASSQHWGGQPQHF. CDR3 in DNA: TGTGCCAGCAGCCAACATTGGGGCGGGCAGCCCCAGCATTTT.

This clonotype was picked up a small number of times. The chain has TRBV20-1 and TRBJ2-7; D possibly corresponds to TRBD2 (5 bases). V lost 5 bases and J 5 bases, leaving 13 bases between the germline ends. From germline, CDR1 is DFQATT and CDR2 SNEGSKA (reference sequence). The CDR3 is 12 amino acids. The CDR3 here is CSAAGLAHEQYF. The DNA for the CDR3 is TGCAGTGCTGCCGGCCTAGCCCACGAGCAGTACTTC.

The chain couples TRBV7-9 to TRBJ2-1, with 7 bases identical to TRBD1. Looked up from germline, CDR1 is SEHNR and CDR2 is FQNEAQ (reference sequence). The CDR3 extends over 12 amino acids. The junction had 10 bases not matched to a gene; V was cut back by 5 bases and J by 15 bases. The CDR3 region is CASSQTGALGFF. CDR3 bases: TGTGCCAGCAGCCAAACAGGGGCCTTGGGGTTCTTC.

This clonotype showed up just a few times. This chain joins TRBV20-1 and TRBJ2-3, with TRBD1 identical over 7 bases. The CDR3 is 16 amino acids. V shed 5 bases and J 0 bases; nucleotides not matched to a gene: 11. Germline CDR1 is DFQATT and CDR2 is SNEGSKA (reference sequence). The CDR3 DNA sequence: TGCAGTGCTCCAAACAGGGGCAGGGAAAGCACAGATACGCAGTATTTT. As protein: CSAPNRGRESTDTQYF.

The gene calls are TRBV20-1 and TRBJ1-1; weak D call: TRBD1 (6 bases). The V gene lost 0 bases and the J gene lost 8 bases, with 22 bases spanning the gap. The CDR3 totals 16 residues. The germline V gene encodes CDR1 DFQATT and CDR2 SNEGSKA (reference sequence). This CDR3 reads CSARDFSGAHRVEAFF. Here the CDR3 DNA reads TGCAGTGCTAGAGATTTTTCGGGGGCACATAGAGTCGAAGCTTTCTTT.

This clonotype was counted a few times. This chain joins TRBV4-3 and TRBJ2-5, with D hard to call. Looked up from germline, CDR1 is LGHNA and CDR2 is YSLEER. This CDR3 has 16 amino acids. Trimming cost V 0 bases and J 5 bases, with 16 bases left between them. CDR3 loop: CASSQERARDGETQYF. CDR3 in DNA: TGCGCCAGCAGCCAAGAAAGGGCTAGGGATGGTGAGACCCAGTACTTC.

The table lists this clonotype with a few counts. The V call is TRBV6-5, the J call TRBJ2-7, with 8 bases fitting TRBD2. Trimming cost V 6 bases and J 4 bases; bases outside gene matches: 5. The CDR3 is 13 amino acids. Per the germline V gene, CDR1 is MNHEY and CDR2 is SVGAGI. CDR3: CASSRGGYYEQYF. The CDR3 DNA is TGTGCCAGCAGCCGGGGGGGATATTACGAGCAGTACTTC.

This clonotype was seen just once. J is TRBJ2-7 and V is TRBV20-1; 8 bases match TRBD1. This CDR3 is 14 amino acids long. Per germline, CDR1 DFQATT and CDR2 SNEGSKA (reference sequence). Germline trimming cut 5 bases from V and 0 bases from J; bases unmatched to any gene: 6. DNA of the CDR3: TGCAGTGCTCGATCGGGACAGGCCTCCTACGAGCAGTACTTC. Translation gives CSARSGQASYEQYF.

The chain couples TRBV6-6 to TRBJ2-7, with unresolved D. This CDR3 spans 13 amino acids. V lost 0 bases, J lost 3 bases, and 6 bases lay in between. In germline, CDR1 is MNHNY, CDR2 SVGAGI (reference sequence). CDR3 in DNA: TGTGCCAGCAGTTACTCGAAAGTCTACGAGCAGTACTTC. Translated: CASSYSKVYEQYF.

This clonotype showed up just a few times. The chain couples TRBV4-1 to TRBJ2-1, with 10 bases matching TRBD2. This CDR3 spans 17 amino acids. Trimming took 0 bases from V and 6 from J; bases not matched to a gene: 8. CDR1 and CDR2 (germline): MGHRA, YSYEKL. The CDR3 bases are TGCGCCAGCAGCCAAGATCTCTTAGCGGGAGGCTCCAATGAGCAGTTCTTC. Translation: CASSQDLLAGGSNEQFF.

The chain recombines TRBV12-3 or TRBV12-4 with TRBJ1-5; D is ambiguous. CDR3 length: 15 amino acids. V gave up 3 bases and J gave up 4 bases, with 13 bases separating them. The DNA of the CDR3 is TGTGCCAGCAGTTTCTTATCAGGAACTAATCAGCCCCAGCATTTT. Translating gives CASSFLSGTNQPQHF.

This chain connects TRBV3-1 to TRBJ2-7, with TRBD2 matching over 13 bases. V lost 2 bases, J lost 7 bases, and 5 bases stayed unmatched. The germline CDR1 and CDR2 sequences are LGHDT and YNNKEL (reference sequence). This CDR3 comprises 15 residues. The CDR3 bases are TGTGCCAGCAGCCAAACTAGCGGGAGGGCCGGAGAGCAGTACTTC. Translated: CASSQTSGRAGEQYF.

This rearrangement joins TRBV12-3 or TRBV12-4 to TRBJ2-3; D ambiguous. V was trimmed by 5 bases and J by 5 bases, leaving 8 bases between them. This CDR3 has 12 amino acids. The CDR3 nucleotides read TGTGCCAGCAGTGTAGGTGTAGATACGCAGTATTTT. This gives the protein CASSVGVDTQYF.

V and J are TRBV6-2 or TRBV6-3 and TRBJ2-1; 9 nucleotides agree with TRBD2. The germline CDR1 and CDR2 sequences are MNHEY and SVGEGT. The CDR3 totals 17 residues. Trimming cost V 4 bases and J 8 bases; bases outside gene matches: 15. CDR3 region: CASSWGGGRAPYDEQFF. The CDR3 bases are TGTGCCAGCAGTTGGGGAGGCGGGAGGGCCCCTTACGATGAGCAGTTCTTC.

Only a few counts were recorded for this clonotype. The chain has TRBV6-2 or TRBV6-3 and TRBJ1-5, with TRBD1 as a possible D gene (6 bases). Trimming pared 6 bases from V and 3 bases from J, leaving 12 bases between. CDR3 length equals 14 residues. The germline gives CDR1 MNHEY, CDR2 SVGEGT. CDR3 amino acids: CASSHGQINQPQHF. The CDR3 coding sequence is TGTGCCAGCAGCCATGGACAGATCAATCAGCCCCAGCATTTT.

This clonotype occurred a few times. The chain joins TRBV7-9 to TRBJ1-4, with D perhaps matching TRBD1 (5 bases). V gave up 4 bases and J gave up 5 bases, with 11 bases separating them. The CDR3 sequence is 14 residues long. Per germline, CDR1 SEHNR and CDR2 FQNEAQ (reference sequence). CDR3 residues: CASSSGRLNEKLFF. The CDR3 DNA reads as TGTGCCAGCAGCTCGGGACGGCTAAATGAAAAACTGTTTTTT.

The chain links TRBV20-1 to TRBJ2-1; TRBD2 aligns across 7 bases. Germline V lookup: CDR1 DFQATT, CDR2 SNEGSKA (reference sequence). CDR3 length: 15 residues. V gave up 0 bases and J gave up 8 bases; unmatched junction bases: 10. The CDR3 protein is CSARDPRERGDEQFF. CDR3 DNA sequence: TGCAGTGCTAGAGATCCGCGGGAGAGGGGAGATGAGCAGTTCTTC.

Ten or more counts support this clonotype. V usage is TRBV10-3 and J usage is TRBJ2-7; D is undetermined. The CDR3 length is 12 residues. Germline V gives CDR1 ENHRY, CDR2 SYGVKD. V lost 10 bases to trimming and J lost 3 bases, with 13 bases between them. The CDR3 loop is CATARSLYEQYF. In DNA form, the CDR3 reads TGTGCCACCGCAAGGAGCCTCTACGAGCAGTACTTC.